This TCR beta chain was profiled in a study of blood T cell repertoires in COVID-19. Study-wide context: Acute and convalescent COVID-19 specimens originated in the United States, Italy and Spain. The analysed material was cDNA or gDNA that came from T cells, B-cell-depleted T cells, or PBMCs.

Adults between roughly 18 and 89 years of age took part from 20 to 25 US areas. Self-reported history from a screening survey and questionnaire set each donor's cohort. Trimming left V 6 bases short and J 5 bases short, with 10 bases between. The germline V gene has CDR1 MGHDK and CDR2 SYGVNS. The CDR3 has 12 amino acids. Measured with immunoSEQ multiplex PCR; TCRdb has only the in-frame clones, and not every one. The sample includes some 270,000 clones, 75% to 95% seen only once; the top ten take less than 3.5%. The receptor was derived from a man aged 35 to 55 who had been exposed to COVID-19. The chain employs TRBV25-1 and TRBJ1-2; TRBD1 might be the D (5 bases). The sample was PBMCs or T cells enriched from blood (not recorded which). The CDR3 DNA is TGTGCCAGCAGCGCCGGGGGGTATGGCTACACCTTC. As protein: CASSAGGYGYTF.